These T cell receptor beta chains were read from a single sample in a study of blood T cells in healthy people across ages. TCRdb ran MiXCR on the 5' RACE reads and lists one entry per CDR3 protein. The table records 1.5 million to 2 million distinct CDR3 sequences, about 50% of them present only once. Sequences were obtained from blood. The origin of the receptors is a woman aged 40 to 55 in good health. The CDR3 runs from the conserved cysteine through the conserved F or W. The D gene is left open where the match is weak. Clone size is shown for a subset of rows, as once, few, many or a class of expanded clone.

j_call: TRBJ2-1; v_call: TRBV5-6; clone_size: NA; d_call: NA; cdr3_nt: TGTGCCAGCACCCTTATCCGGGGGGCCTTCAATGAGCAGTTCTTC; cdr3_aa: CASTLIRGAFNEQFF
j_call: TRBJ2-7; v_call: TRBV6-1; clone_size: NA; d_call: TRBD1; cdr3_nt: TGTGCCAGCAGTCCGGGACAGGCTTACTACGAGCAGTACTTC; cdr3_aa: CASSPGQAYYEQYF
j_call: TRBJ2-7; v_call: TRBV28; clone_size: NA; d_call: NA; cdr3_nt: TGTGCCAGCAGTCGTCAGACAGGTAGCGAGCAGTACTTC; cdr3_aa: CASSRQTGSEQYF
j_call: TRBJ2-7; v_call: TRBV20-1; clone_size: NA; d_call: TRBD1; cdr3_nt: TGCAGTGCTAAGAAGTCCGGGACAGGGGCCTACGAGCAGTACTTC; cdr3_aa: CSAKKSGTGAYEQYF
j_call: TRBJ2-7; v_call: TRBV6-5; clone_size: NA; d_call: NA; cdr3_nt: TGTGCCAGCAGTCTAGGAGGATCGGGATTGGGCCAGTACTTC; cdr3_aa: CASSLGGSGLGQYF
j_call: TRBJ2-5; v_call: TRBV20-1; clone_size: NA; d_call: NA; cdr3_nt: TGCAGTGCTGGTTCCATCCGAGGTCAGGCGACCCAGTACTTC; cdr3_aa: CSAGSIRGQATQYF
j_call: TRBJ1-2; v_call: TRBV7-8; clone_size: NA; d_call: NA; cdr3_nt: TGTGCCAGCAGCCCCCAACAGGGAACTATAGGCTACACCTTC; cdr3_aa: CASSPQQGTIGYTF
j_call: TRBJ2-4; v_call: TRBV7-2; clone_size: NA; d_call: TRBD2; cdr3_nt: TGTGCCAGCAGCTTTGGACTAGCGGCCTACAATGAGCAGTACTTC; cdr3_aa: CASSFGLAAYNEQYF
j_call: TRBJ1-1; v_call: TRBV3-1; clone_size: NA; d_call: NA; cdr3_nt: TGTGCCAGCAGCCACAACCAGGGGTGGTTGGCAGCTTTCTTT; cdr3_aa: CASSHNQGWLAAFF
j_call: TRBJ2-7; v_call: TRBV5-6; clone_size: NA; d_call: TRBD2; cdr3_nt: TGTGCCAGCAGCCGGGGGACTAGGAGACCTTACGTGCAGTACTTC; cdr3_aa: CASSRGTRRPYVQYF
j_call: TRBJ2-7; v_call: TRBV10-3; clone_size: NA; d_call: NA; cdr3_nt: TGTGCCATCAGTGCCCTCGGGGGCGACGAGCAGTACTTC; cdr3_aa: CAISALGGDEQYF
j_call: TRBJ2-3; v_call: TRBV13; clone_size: few; d_call: TRBD2; cdr3_nt: TGTGCCAGCAGCCCGAAGACTAGCGGCGGGTACACAGATACGCAGTATTTT; cdr3_aa: CASSPKTSGGYTDTQYF
j_call: TRBJ2-3; v_call: TRBV6-2/TRBV6-3; clone_size: NA; d_call: NA; cdr3_nt: TGTGCCAGCAGTTACGCGATAACAGGGAGCCGCACAGATACGCAGTATTTT; cdr3_aa: CASSYAITGSRTDTQYF
j_call: TRBJ2-1; v_call: TRBV27; clone_size: few; d_call: NA; cdr3_nt: TGTGCCAGCCAAGAAAGTGGGAGCTCCTACAATGAGCAGTTCTTC; cdr3_aa: CASQESGSSYNEQFF
j_call: TRBJ2-1; v_call: TRBV15; clone_size: few; d_call: TRBD2; cdr3_nt: TGTGCCACCAGCAGAGGGGCGGGGGACTCCTACAATGAGCAGTTCTTC; cdr3_aa: CATSRGAGDSYNEQFF
j_call: TRBJ2-1; v_call: TRBV6-2/TRBV6-3; clone_size: many; d_call: TRBD2; cdr3_nt: TGTGCCAGCAGGACTAGCGGTTACAATGAGCAGTTCTTC; cdr3_aa: CASRTSGYNEQFF
j_call: TRBJ2-7; v_call: TRBV14; clone_size: NA; d_call: TRBD2; cdr3_nt: TGTGCCAGCAGCCATCTCCCCGGGGGGGTACTGTACTTC; cdr3_aa: CASSHLPGGVLYF
j_call: TRBJ1-4; v_call: TRBV4-1; clone_size: once; d_call: NA; cdr3_nt: TGCGCCAGCAGCCACACACCCGGGACATCTGTTGAAAAACTGTTTTTT; cdr3_aa: CASSHTPGTSVEKLFF
j_call: TRBJ2-3; v_call: TRBV24-1; clone_size: few; d_call: NA; cdr3_nt: TGTGCCACCAGTGAGCTGGTGCCAGATACGCAGTATTTT; cdr3_aa: CATSELVPDTQYF
j_call: TRBJ2-7; v_call: TRBV5-1; clone_size: few; d_call: NA; cdr3_nt: TGCGCCAGCAGCCCCGTGGGGGTCTACGAGCAGTACTTC; cdr3_aa: CASSPVGVYEQYF
j_call: TRBJ2-7; v_call: TRBV20-1; clone_size: NA; d_call: NA; cdr3_nt: TGCAGTGCTAGAGAAAAGCTCGTCCCTATCGAGCAGTACTTC; cdr3_aa: CSAREKLVPIEQYF
j_call: TRBJ1-4; v_call: TRBV7-2; clone_size: NA; d_call: NA; cdr3_nt: TGTGCCAGCAGCCCCCGGGCACGTGAAAAACTGTTTTTT; cdr3_aa: CASSPRAREKLFF
j_call: TRBJ1-4; v_call: TRBV12-3/TRBV12-4; clone_size: NA; d_call: NA; cdr3_nt: TGTGCCAGCAGTTTATGGACAAGTGAAAAACTGTTTTTT; cdr3_aa: CASSLWTSEKLFF
j_call: TRBJ1-5; v_call: TRBV29-1; clone_size: NA; d_call: NA; cdr3_nt: TGCAGCGTTGCCAAGGGGAATGGCAATCAGCCCCAGCATTTT; cdr3_aa: CSVAKGNGNQPQHF
j_call: TRBJ2-4; v_call: TRBV6-5; clone_size: NA; d_call: NA; cdr3_nt: TGTGCCAGCAGTTACTCGGGGGGCTCGGCCAAAAACATTCAGTACTTC; cdr3_aa: CASSYSGGSAKNIQYF
j_call: TRBJ2-3; v_call: TRBV7-2; clone_size: NA; d_call: TRBD2; cdr3_nt: TGTGCCAGCAGCTTAGCGCAAGATAGCGGGGGGCCGACAGATACGCAGTATTTT; cdr3_aa: CASSLAQDSGGPTDTQYF
j_call: TRBJ2-5; v_call: TRBV7-2; clone_size: many; d_call: NA; cdr3_nt: TGTGCCAGCAGCTCTAGCTGGGAGACCCAGTACTTC; cdr3_aa: CASSSSWETQYF
j_call: TRBJ1-4; v_call: TRBV4-3; clone_size: NA; d_call: NA; cdr3_nt: TGCGCCAGCAGCCGAACTCCAGGGCCAACTAATGAAAAACTGTTTTTT; cdr3_aa: CASSRTPGPTNEKLFF
j_call: TRBJ1-2; v_call: TRBV6-1; clone_size: NA; d_call: NA; cdr3_nt: TGTGCCAGCAGCCTCCAGGTCGAGGCTAACTATGGCTACACCTTC; cdr3_aa: CASSLQVEANYGYTF
j_call: TRBJ2-7; v_call: TRBV4-2; clone_size: once; d_call: NA; cdr3_nt: TGTGCCAGCAGCCAAGAAGGCAGAAATAGCTACGAGCAGTACTTC; cdr3_aa: CASSQEGRNSYEQYF
j_call: TRBJ2-7; v_call: TRBV20-1; clone_size: few; d_call: NA; cdr3_nt: TGCAGTGCTAGACGCCCCGGGCACATCACTTACGAGCAGTACTTC; cdr3_aa: CSARRPGHITYEQYF